Below, 2 T cell receptor beta chains from the same sample are listed, as sequenced in a study of T cells in Graves' hyperthyroidism and ophthalmopathy. TCR beta CDR3 sequences were amplified from RNA transcripts. Researchers ran a first-round RT-PCR on the TCR CDR3 using the HTBI primer set. MiXCR, run by TCRdb on the multiplex PCR reads, gives a single entry per CDR3 protein. This sample has around 350,000 distinct CDR3 sequences, with around 15% found just once. What was sequenced was blood. The origin of the receptors is a young woman with Graves' ophthalmopathy.

This clonotype was counted ten times or more. The rearrangement uses TRBV18 and TRBJ2-1; D not certain. The CDR3 runs to 16 residues. The V and J ends lost 1 base and 0 bases respectively, with 10 bases between them. Germline V gene data show CDR1 as KGHSH and CDR2 as LQKENI. In nucleotides, the CDR3 is TGTGCCAGCTCACCACTCCCTTCAAGCTCCTACAATGAGCAGTTCTTC. It encodes CASSPLPSSSYNEQFF.

This clonotype occurred many times. V is TRBV29-1 and J is TRBJ1-1, with a possible D match to TRBD1 (5 bases). Deletions cut 6 bases from V and 4 bases from J, with 24 bases between. CDR1 and CDR2 from the germline V gene are SQVTM and ANQGSEA. This CDR3 is 16 amino acids long. As DNA, the CDR3 is TGCAGCGTCCGACTTCGGCCCCGCGGCGGGGGCACTGAAGCTTTCTTT. This translates into CSVRLRPRGGGTEAFF.